The clone carrying this TCR beta chain has more than one count but fewer than ten. The sample belongs to a study of blood T cell repertoires in COVID-19. Clones were read by immunoSEQ multiplex PCR, and TCRdb kept only the in-frame ones, dropping some. The sample includes 430,000 or so clones, roughly 88% seen only once; the top ten take approximately 1.8%. Participants were aged roughly 18 to 89 years from approximately 23 US areas. Participants were placed into cohorts based on the clinical history they reported. Donors in Cohort 3 who had recovered were those with two negative PCRs, healthcare professional clearance, or resolution of their symptoms. The CDR3 covers 16 residues. The V gene lost 2 bases and the J gene lost 2 bases, with 13 bases spanning the gap. CDR1 and CDR2 from the germline V gene are SGHDN and FVKESK.

This sequence joins TRBV14 and TRBJ1-3, with unresolved D. The sequence derives from a woman between 40 and 55 years old who had recovered from COVID-19. The sequenced sample was PBMCs or T cells enriched from blood (not recorded which). The CDR3 bases are TGTGCCAGCAGCCAACTACTGCAGGTGGCTGGAAACACCATATATTTT. Translation: CASSQLLQVAGNTIYF.